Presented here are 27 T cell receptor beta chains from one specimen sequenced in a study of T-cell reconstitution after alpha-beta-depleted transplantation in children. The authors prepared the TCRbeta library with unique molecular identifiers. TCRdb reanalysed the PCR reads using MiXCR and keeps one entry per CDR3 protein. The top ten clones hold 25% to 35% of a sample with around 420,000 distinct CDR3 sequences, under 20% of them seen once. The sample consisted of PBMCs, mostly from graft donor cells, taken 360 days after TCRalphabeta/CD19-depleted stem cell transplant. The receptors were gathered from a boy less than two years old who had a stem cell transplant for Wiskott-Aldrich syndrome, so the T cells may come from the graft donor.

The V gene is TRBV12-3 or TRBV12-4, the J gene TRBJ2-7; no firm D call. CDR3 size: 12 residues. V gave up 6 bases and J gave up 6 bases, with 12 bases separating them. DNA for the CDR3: TGTGCCAGCAGGCCCAAGATGGGCGAGCAGTACTTC. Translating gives CASRPKMGEQYF.

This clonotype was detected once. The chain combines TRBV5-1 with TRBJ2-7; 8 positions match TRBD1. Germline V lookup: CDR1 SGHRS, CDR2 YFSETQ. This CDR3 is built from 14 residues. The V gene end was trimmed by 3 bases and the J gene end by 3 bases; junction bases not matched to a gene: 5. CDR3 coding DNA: TGCGCCAGCAGCTACACAGGGGGGAACTACGAGCAGTACTTC. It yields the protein CASSYTGGNYEQYF.

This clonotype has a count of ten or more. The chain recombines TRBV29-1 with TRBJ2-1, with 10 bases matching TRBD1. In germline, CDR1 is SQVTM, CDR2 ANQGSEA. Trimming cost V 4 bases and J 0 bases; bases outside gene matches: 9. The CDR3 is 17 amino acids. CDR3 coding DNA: TGCAGCGTTGTCCCTCCGGGACAGGGGAGCTCCTACAATGAGCAGTTCTTC. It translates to CSVVPPGQGSSYNEQFF.

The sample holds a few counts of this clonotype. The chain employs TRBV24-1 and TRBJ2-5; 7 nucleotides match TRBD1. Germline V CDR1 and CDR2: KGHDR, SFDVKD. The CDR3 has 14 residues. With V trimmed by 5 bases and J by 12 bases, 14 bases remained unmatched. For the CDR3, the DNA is TGTGCCACCAGTGGAACCTCGACAGGGAGACCAAAGTACTTC. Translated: CATSGTSTGRPKYF.

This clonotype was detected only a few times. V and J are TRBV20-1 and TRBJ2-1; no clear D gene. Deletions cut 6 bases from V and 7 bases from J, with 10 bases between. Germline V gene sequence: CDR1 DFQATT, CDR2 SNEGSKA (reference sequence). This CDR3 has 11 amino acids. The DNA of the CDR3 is TGCAGTGCCCCAATAACTAATGAGCAGTTCTTC. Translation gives CSAPITNEQFF.

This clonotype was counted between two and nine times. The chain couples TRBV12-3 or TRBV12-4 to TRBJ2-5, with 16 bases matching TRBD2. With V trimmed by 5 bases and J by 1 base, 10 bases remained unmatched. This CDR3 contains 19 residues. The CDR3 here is CASSPGTSGRAGFQETQYF. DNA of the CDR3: TGTGCCAGCAGTCCGGGGACTAGCGGGAGGGCCGGTTTCCAAGAGACCCAGTACTTC.

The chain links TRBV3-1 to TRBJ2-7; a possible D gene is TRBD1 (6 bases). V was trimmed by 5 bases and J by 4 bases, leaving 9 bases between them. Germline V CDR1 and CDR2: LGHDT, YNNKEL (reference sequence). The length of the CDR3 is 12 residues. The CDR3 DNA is TGTGCCAGCAGCGCCGACAGGTACGAGCAGTACTTC. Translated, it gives CASSADRYEQYF.

The CDR3 loop is CSARVPPVISLGDEQFF. The CDR3 nucleotides are TGCAGTGCTAGAGTTCCCCCGGTAATCTCCCTAGGGGATGAGCAGTTCTTC. The chain carries TRBV20-1 and TRBJ2-1; D is possibly TRBD1 (5 bases). With 1 base removed from V and 8 bases from J, the gap between germline ends came to 24 bases. Germline CDR1 is DFQATT and CDR2 is SNEGSKA (reference sequence). There are 17 residues in the CDR3.

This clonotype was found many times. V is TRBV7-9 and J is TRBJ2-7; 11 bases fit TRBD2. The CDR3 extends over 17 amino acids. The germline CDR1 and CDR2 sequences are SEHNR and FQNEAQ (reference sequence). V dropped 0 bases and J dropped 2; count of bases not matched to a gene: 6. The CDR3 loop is CASSLALSGRATYEQYF. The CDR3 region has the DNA TGTGCCAGCAGCTTAGCCCTTAGCGGGAGGGCCACCTACGAGCAGTACTTC.

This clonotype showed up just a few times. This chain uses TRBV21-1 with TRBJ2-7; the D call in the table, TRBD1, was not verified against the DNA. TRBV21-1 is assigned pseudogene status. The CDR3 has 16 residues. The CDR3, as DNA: TGTGCCAGCAGCAAAGATCTCAGGGTCCCCGACTACGAGCAGTACTTC. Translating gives CASSKDLRVPDYEQYF.

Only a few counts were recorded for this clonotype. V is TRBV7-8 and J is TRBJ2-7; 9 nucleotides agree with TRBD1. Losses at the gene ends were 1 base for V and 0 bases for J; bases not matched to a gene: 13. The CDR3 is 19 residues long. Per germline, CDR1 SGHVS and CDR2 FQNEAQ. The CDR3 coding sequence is TGTGCCAGCAGCTTAGAAGTTGCGGGACAGGGAGCCGGCTCCTACGAGCAGTACTTC. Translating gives CASSLEVAGQGAGSYEQYF.

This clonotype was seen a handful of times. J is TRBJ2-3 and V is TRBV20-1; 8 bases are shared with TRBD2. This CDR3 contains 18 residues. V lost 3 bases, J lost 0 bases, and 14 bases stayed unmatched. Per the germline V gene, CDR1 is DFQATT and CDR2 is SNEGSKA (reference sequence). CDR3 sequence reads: CSARIGPGTRTSTDTQYF. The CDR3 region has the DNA TGCAGTGCTAGGATAGGTCCAGGGACTAGAACTAGCACAGATACGCAGTATTTT.

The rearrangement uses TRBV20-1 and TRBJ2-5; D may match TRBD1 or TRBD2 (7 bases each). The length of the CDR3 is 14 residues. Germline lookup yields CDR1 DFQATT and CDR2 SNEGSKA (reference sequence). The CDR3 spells CSYGGTAILETQYF. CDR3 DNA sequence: TGCAGCTACGGGGGGACAGCTATCTTGGAGACCCAGTACTTC.

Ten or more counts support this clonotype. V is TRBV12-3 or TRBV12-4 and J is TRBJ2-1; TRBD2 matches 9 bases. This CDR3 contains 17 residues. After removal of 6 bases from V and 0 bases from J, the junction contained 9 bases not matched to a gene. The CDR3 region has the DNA TGTGCCAGCAGGTACACACTAGCGGGTCACTCCTACAATGAGCAGTTCTTC. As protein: CASRYTLAGHSYNEQFF.

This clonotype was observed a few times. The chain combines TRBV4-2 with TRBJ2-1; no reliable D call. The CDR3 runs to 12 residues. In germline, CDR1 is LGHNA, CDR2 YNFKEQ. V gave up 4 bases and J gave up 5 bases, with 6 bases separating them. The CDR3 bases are TGTGCCAGCAGCCGCCTTAACAATGAGCAGTTCTTC. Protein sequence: CASSRLNNEQFF.

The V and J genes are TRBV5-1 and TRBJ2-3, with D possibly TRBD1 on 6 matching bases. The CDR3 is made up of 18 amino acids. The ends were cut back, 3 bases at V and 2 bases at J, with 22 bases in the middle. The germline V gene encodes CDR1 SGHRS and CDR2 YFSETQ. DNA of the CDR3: TGCGCCAGCAGCTCGATTCCCCAGACAGGCCTTAACACAGATACGCAGTATTTT. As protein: CASSSIPQTGLNTDTQYF. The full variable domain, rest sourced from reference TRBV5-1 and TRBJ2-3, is KAGVTQTPRYLIKTRGQQVTLSCSPISGHRSVSWYQQTPGQGLQFLFEYFSETQRNKGNFPGRFSGRQFSNSRSEMNVSTLELGDSALYLCASSSIPQTGLNTDTQYFGPGTRLTVL.

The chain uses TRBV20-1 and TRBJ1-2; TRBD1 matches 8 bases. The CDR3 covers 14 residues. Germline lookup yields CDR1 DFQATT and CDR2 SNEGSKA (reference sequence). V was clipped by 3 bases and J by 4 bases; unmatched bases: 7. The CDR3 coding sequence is TGCAGTGCTAGGCGGACAGGGAGGGGCTATGGCTACACCTTC. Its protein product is CSARRTGRGYGYTF.

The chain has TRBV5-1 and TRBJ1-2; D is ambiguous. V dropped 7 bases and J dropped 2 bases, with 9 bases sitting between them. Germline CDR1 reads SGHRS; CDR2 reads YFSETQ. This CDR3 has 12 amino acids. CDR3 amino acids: CASQDGNYGYTF. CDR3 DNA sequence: TGCGCCAGCCAGGACGGGAACTATGGCTACACCTTC.

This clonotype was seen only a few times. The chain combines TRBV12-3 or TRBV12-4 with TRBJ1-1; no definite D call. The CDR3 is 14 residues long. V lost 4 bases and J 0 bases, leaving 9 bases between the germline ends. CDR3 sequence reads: CASSYGSLNTEAFF. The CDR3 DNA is TGTGCCAGCAGTTATGGCAGTTTGAACACTGAAGCTTTCTTT.

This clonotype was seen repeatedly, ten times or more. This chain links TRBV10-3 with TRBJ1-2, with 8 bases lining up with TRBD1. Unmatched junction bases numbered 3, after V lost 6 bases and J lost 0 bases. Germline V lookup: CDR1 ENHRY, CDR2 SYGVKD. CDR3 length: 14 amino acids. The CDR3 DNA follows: TGTGCCATCAGGGACAGGGCGTCTAACTATGGCTACACCTTC. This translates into CAIRDRASNYGYTF.

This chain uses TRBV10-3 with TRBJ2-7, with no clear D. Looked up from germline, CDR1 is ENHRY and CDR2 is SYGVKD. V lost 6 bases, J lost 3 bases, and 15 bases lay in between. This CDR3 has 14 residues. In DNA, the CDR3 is TGTGCCATCAGCGACCCTGCAATCCACTACGAGCAGTACTTC. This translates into CAISDPAIHYEQYF.

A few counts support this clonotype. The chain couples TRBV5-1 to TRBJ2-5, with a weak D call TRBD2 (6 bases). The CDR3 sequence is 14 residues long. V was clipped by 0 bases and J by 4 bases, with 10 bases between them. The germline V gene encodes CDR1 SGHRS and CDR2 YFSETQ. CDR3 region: CASSLVPEGETQYF. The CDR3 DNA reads TGCGCCAGCAGCTTGGTCCCGGAGGGAGAGACCCAGTACTTC.

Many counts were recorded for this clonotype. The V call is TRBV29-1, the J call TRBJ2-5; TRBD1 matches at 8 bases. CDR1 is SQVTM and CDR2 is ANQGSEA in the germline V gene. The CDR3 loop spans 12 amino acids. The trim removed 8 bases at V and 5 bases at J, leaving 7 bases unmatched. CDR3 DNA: TGCAGCACTCGACAGGGGATGGAGACCCAGTACTTC. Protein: CSTRQGMETQYF.

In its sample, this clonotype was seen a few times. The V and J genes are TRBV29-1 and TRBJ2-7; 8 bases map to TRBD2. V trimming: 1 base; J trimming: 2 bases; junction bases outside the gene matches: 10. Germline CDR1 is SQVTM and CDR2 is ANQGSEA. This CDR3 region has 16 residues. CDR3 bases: TGCAGCGTTGAAGGGGTCTCTAGCGGGTCCACCTACGAGCAGTACTTC. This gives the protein CSVEGVSSGSTYEQYF.

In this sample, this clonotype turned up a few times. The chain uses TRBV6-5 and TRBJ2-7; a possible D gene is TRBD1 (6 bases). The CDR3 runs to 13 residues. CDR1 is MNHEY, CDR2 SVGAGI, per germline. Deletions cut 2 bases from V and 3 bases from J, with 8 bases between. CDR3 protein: CASSYNRDYEQYF. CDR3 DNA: TGTGCCAGCAGTTACAACAGGGACTACGAGCAGTACTTC.

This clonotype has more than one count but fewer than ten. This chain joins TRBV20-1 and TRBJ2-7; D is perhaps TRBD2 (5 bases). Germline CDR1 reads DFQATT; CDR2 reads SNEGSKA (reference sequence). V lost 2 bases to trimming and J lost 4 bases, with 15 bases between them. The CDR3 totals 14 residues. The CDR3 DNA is TGCAGTGCTAGAAACCGCGGGTTAGGATACGAGCAGTACTTC. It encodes CSARNRGLGYEQYF.

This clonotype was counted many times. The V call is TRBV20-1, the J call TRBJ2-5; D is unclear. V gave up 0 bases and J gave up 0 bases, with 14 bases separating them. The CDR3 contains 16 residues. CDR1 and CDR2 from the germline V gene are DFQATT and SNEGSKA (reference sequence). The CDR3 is CSARDLADWYQETQYF. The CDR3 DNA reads TGCAGTGCTAGAGATCTGGCCGACTGGTACCAAGAGACCCAGTACTTC.